The subject of this entry is one T cell receptor (beta chain). It has no known antigen specificity. Base quality data are lacking; no much larger clone is found one base away. The sample's time point label, decoded: about 28 days (+/-7) after the second vaccine dose. AZD1222 recipients whose second dose came at about 4 weeks and those whose second dose came at about 12 weeks were combined into one group, since spike-specific TCR depth and breadth did not differ between the two schedules. The vaccinee samples were drawn from two UK trials, COV001 and COV002, one of which was a single-blind randomized controlled phase 2/3 trial testing AZD1222 (ChAdOx1 nCoV-19) in healthy adults. For TCRbeta chain sequencing, PBMC samples were collected from trial participants at day 0 and at day 28 after the second dose. The CDR3 runs 16 residues from the cysteine to the phenylalanine. The retained sequence is limited to the CDR3, 48 bases, with the frame set at the first base. V is cut back by 4 bases and J by 4 bases, with 13 bases in the junction unmatched. The germline V gene gives CDR1 as MGHRA and CDR2 as YSYEKL.

The data are from a study of T cell responses to AZD1222 COVID-19 vaccine (dated by TCRdb to the early 2020s). Broadly, across the study: TCR sequencing was performed for 230 to 250 trial participants, of whom around 200 were given two doses of AZD1222 and around 26 were given two doses of MenACWY control vaccine. Trial participants were enrolled by age into subgroups of 18-55, 56-69 and 70-plus years, and around 140, 26 and 57 TCR-sequenced participants, respectively, were included in these subgroups.

Study-wide findings and limitations: The 56-69-year group was small, and its depth increase did not reach significance, likely because of low power. Participants were mostly white British, with more females than males. The authors suggested clonal diversity may have been underestimated. After two AZD1222 doses, both the breadth and the depth of spike-specific TCRs were significantly higher than at day 0 and than in MenACWY recipients. Reportedly, almost half of the unique spike-specific TCRs recognized epitopes lying outside the regions that are mutated in the B.1.351 and B.1.1.7 variants. Vaccine-associated CD4 TCRs spanned the whole spike protein, with dominant responses in regions 160-218 and 743-854. Conclusions about previously exposed vaccinees are limited because only 5 or 6 AZD1222 recipients were SARS-CoV-2 seropositive at baseline. Because no day 14 peak-response samples were available, repertoires were characterized only after the peak T cell response.

The CDR3 regions of human TCRbeta chains were subjected to immunosequencing. On the study's bioinformatics: TCRs in the repertoires were compared against a reference library of SARS-CoV-2-specific TCRs that had been generated with the MIRA antigen-specificity platform. Breadth was defined as the fraction of unique TCRs that were SARS-CoV-2-associated. Depth was defined as the fraction of total T cells that were SARS-CoV-2-associated. Using the MIRA data, each spike-specific TCR was mapped to the spike region that the TCR reacts to and placed in a CD4 or CD8 class. Log10-transformed breadth and depth values were compared by one-way ANOVA with Sidak's multiple comparisons tests. The source is immuneACCESS, and TCRdb retained only in-frame sequences with V and J called. Part of the clones is not carried over; for the studies checked, unresolved V genes explain less than half of this, and the remainder is unexplained. That table gives V, J and clone size, and the DNA gave D and trimming. The sample has some 100,000 clones on record, about 94% of them singletons. The ten largest account for roughly 3% of the sample.

The rearranged chain carries TRBV4-1 and TRBJ2-7, with 7 middle bases fitting TRBD2. Material: peripheral blood, obtained 28 days after the second AZD1222 dose. The receptor comes from an adult who received the AZD1222 COVID-19 vaccine. The CDR3 loop reads CASSLARRDGGYEQYF. The DNA sequence follows: TGCGCCAGCAGCCTCGCCCGCCGGGACGGGGGGTACGAGCAGTACTTC.